This entry lists 28 T cell receptor beta chains sequenced from one sample in a study of blood T cell repertoires in COVID-19. Method: immunoSEQ multiplex PCR; TCRdb's copy keeps in-frame clones and lacks some. The sample contains approximately 140,000 clones, around nine tenths of which appear only once. Sequencing was performed on peripheral blood. The receptors come from a woman aged 40 to 50 with acute or convalescent COVID-19.

The chain carries TRBV19 and TRBJ2-1; 9 nucleotides agree with TRBD2. CDR3 size: 15 residues. Germline V lookup: CDR1 LNHDA, CDR2 SQIVND (reference sequence). Trimming took 3 bases from V and 7 from J; bases not matched to a gene: 7. CDR3 sequence reads: CASSIVGSGRNEQFF. As DNA, the CDR3 is TGTGCCAGTAGTATCGTGGGTAGCGGGAGAAATGAGCAGTTCTTC.

V and J are TRBV4-3 and TRBJ1-1; 7 positions match TRBD1. This CDR3 comprises 16 residues. Germline-derived CDR1 and CDR2 are LGHNA and YSLEER. V lost 2 bases, J lost 0 bases, and 6 bases stayed unmatched. The CDR3 reads CASSQFDRVMNTEAFF. For the CDR3, the DNA is TGCGCCAGCAGCCAATTTGACAGGGTAATGAACACTGAAGCTTTCTTT.

The genes are TRBV6-5 and TRBJ1-3, with unresolved D. Trimming shortened V by 2 bases and J by 6 bases, and 11 bases separated the two germline ends. The CDR3 contains 14 residues. Germline lookup yields CDR1 MNHEY and CDR2 SVGAGI. Here the CDR3 DNA reads TGTGCCAGCAGTTACGACACCCTATCAAACACCATATATTTT. Residues: CASSYDTLSNTIYF.

This clone was recorded only once. The rearrangement joins TRBV4-3 to TRBJ1-2; 7 positions agree with TRBD1. CDR3 length equals 14 residues. After removal of 3 bases from V and 4 bases from J, the junction contained 5 bases not matched to a gene. Germline CDR1 and CDR2: LGHNA and YSLEER. Written as DNA, the CDR3 is TGCGCCAGCAGCCAGGAGACAGGGCCCTATGGCTACACCTTC. Translating it yields CASSQETGPYGYTF.

The CDR3 protein is CASSESPGGHSETQYF. In DNA, the CDR3 is TGCGCCAGCAGTGAAAGTCCTGGGGGACATTCAGAGACCCAGTACTTC. The rearrangement uses TRBV10-1 and TRBJ2-5; D possibly corresponds to TRBD1 (6 bases). V lost 3 bases to trimming and J lost 4 bases, with 18 bases between them. Looked up from germline, CDR1 is WNHNN and CDR2 is SYGVQD (reference sequence). The CDR3 consists of 16 residues.

V gene TRBV19 combines with J gene TRBJ1-1; 8 nucleotides align to TRBD1. From germline, CDR1 is LNHDA and CDR2 SQIVND (reference sequence). The V segment lost 6 bases and the J segment 0 bases; nucleotides outside the gene matches: 3. The CDR3 loop spans 14 amino acids. The CDR3 bases are TGTGCCAGTAGAACGACAGGGGTGAACACTGAAGCTTTCTTT. Its translation: CASRTTGVNTEAFF. The entire variable domain, with the rest obtained from reference TRBV19 and TRBJ1-1, is as follows: DGGITQSPKYLFRKEGQNVTLSCEQNLNHDAMYWYRQDPGQGLRLIYYSQIVNDFQKGDIAEGYSVSREKKESFPLTVTSAQKNPTAFYLCASRTTGVNTEAFFGQGTRLTVV.

The rearrangement uses TRBV9 and TRBJ2-3; D remains ambiguous. Trimming took off 3 bases at V and 2 bases at J, with 10 bases between the two ends. Per germline, CDR1 SGDLS and CDR2 YYNGEE. This CDR3 contains 14 residues. The chain's CDR3 is CASSAGRITDTQYF. The DNA for the CDR3 is TGTGCCAGCAGCGCAGGCAGGATCACAGATACGCAGTATTTT.

The genes are TRBV27 and TRBJ1-5; no reliable D call. Germline lookup yields CDR1 MNHEY and CDR2 SMNVEV (reference sequence). V dropped 1 base and J dropped 0 bases, with 10 bases sitting between them. This CDR3 is 16 amino acids long. In nucleotides, the CDR3 is TGTGCCAGCAGTTTATATTCTCCAGATAGCAATCAGCCCCAGCATTTT. As protein: CASSLYSPDSNQPQHF.

The chain recombines TRBV5-6 with TRBJ1-4; 10 positions match TRBD1. CDR3 length: 14 residues. Unmatched junction bases numbered 5, after V lost 5 bases and J lost 7 bases. Germline loops: CDR1 SGHDT, CDR2 YYEEEE. The CDR3 sequence is CASSPDRGFEKLFF. Written as DNA, the CDR3 is TGTGCCAGCAGTCCGGACAGGGGGTTTGAAAAACTGTTTTTT.

Here the CDR3 DNA reads TGCAGCGTTGTACGAGCCTCAAATTACAATGAGCAGTTCTTC. It encodes CSVVRASNYNEQFF. V usage is TRBV29-1 and J usage is TRBJ2-1; D gene ambiguous. V was shortened by 4 bases and J by 4 bases, with 14 bases between the two germline ends. This CDR3 spans 14 amino acids. Looked up from germline, CDR1 is SQVTM and CDR2 is ANQGSEA.

The gene calls are TRBV25-1 and TRBJ1-4; D not resolved. This CDR3 has 15 residues. CDR1 is MGHDK, CDR2 SYGVNS, per germline. With 3 bases removed from V and 5 bases from J, the gap between germline ends came to 13 bases. The CDR3 DNA sequence: TGTGCCAGCAGTGACCCCCGGGGTTTAAATGAAAAACTGTTTTTT. As protein: CASSDPRGLNEKLFF. Full variable domain (outside the CDR3, taken from reference TRBV25-1 and TRBJ1-4): EADIYQTPRYLVIGTGKKITLECSQTMGHDKMYWYQQDPGMELHLIHYSYGVNSTEKGDLSSESTVSRIRTEHFPLTLESARPSHTSQYLCASSDPRGLNEKLFFGSGTQLSVL.

The chain has TRBV18 and TRBJ2-1, with 8 bases lining up with TRBD2. The length of the CDR3 is 16 residues. Germline V gene lookup returns CDR1 KGHSH and CDR2 LQKENI. J was trimmed by 5 bases and V by 0 bases; bases with no gene match: 6. This CDR3 reads CASSPPGLGGHNEQFF. DNA for the CDR3: TGTGCCAGCTCACCACCGGGACTAGGGGGTCACAATGAGCAGTTCTTC.

Only one count was recorded for this clone. CDR3 DNA sequence: TGTGCCAGCTCACCACCGGAGACTGTGCTCACTGAAGCTTTCTTT. Protein product: CASSPPETVLTEAFF. The V gene is TRBV18, the J gene TRBJ1-1; D is ambiguous. Germline V gives CDR1 KGHSH, CDR2 LQKENI. The V end lost 0 bases, the J end lost 4 bases, and 12 bases lay between the germline ends. The CDR3 is 15 amino acids.

The chain joins TRBV11-3 to TRBJ1-1, with 9 bases that match TRBD1. V trimming: 8 bases; J trimming: 2 bases; junction bases outside the gene matches: 6. Germline-derived CDR1 and CDR2 are SGHNT and YENEEA. This CDR3 region has 14 residues. CDR3 DNA: TGTGCCAGCGCACAGGGGGCGGGTAACACTGAAGCTTTCTTT. It encodes CASAQGAGNTEAFF.

V gene TRBV2 combines with J gene TRBJ2-3, with 12 bases that match TRBD1. V shed 8 bases and J 6 bases; nucleotides not matched to a gene: 9. Germline V lookup: CDR1 SNHLY, CDR2 FYNNEI. The CDR3 length is 15 residues. This CDR3 is CASLDPGQGADTQYF. CDR3 nucleotides: TGTGCCAGCCTCGATCCGGGACAGGGGGCCGATACGCAGTATTTT.

The chain carries TRBV6-5 and TRBJ2-7, with 7 bases that match TRBD2. The V gene end was trimmed by 4 bases and the J gene end by 4 bases; junction bases not matched to a gene: 7. The V gene's germline CDR1 is MNHEY and CDR2 SVGAGI. This CDR3 has 14 residues. The CDR3 DNA follows: TGTGCCAGCAGTTCTGGAGCGGGATTGTACGAGCAGTACTTC. This translates into CASSSGAGLYEQYF.

The chain links TRBV21-1 to TRBJ1-1. TRBV21-1 is deemed a pseudogene. The CDR3 spans 16 residues. The chain's CDR3 is CASSKVVKEGPDEAFF. The CDR3 DNA sequence: TGTGCCAGCAGCAAAGTAGTAAAGGAGGGTCCAGACGAAGCTTTCTTT.

The chain employs TRBV7-6 and TRBJ1-2; 7 nucleotides align to TRBD1. This CDR3 comprises 15 residues. The V and J ends lost 1 base and 5 bases, in that order; junction bases with no gene match: 7. The germline gives CDR1 SGHVS, CDR2 FNYEAQ. The CDR3 region is CASSLGGGPRYGYTF. The CDR3 nucleotides read TGTGCCAGCAGCTTAGGAGGGGGCCCTAGATATGGCTACACCTTC.

The rearrangement links TRBV27 to TRBJ2-6; 11 nucleotides match TRBD2. The CDR3 totals 20 residues. The V gene end was trimmed by 4 bases and the J gene end by 0 bases; junction bases not matched to a gene: 11. CDR1 and CDR2 (germline): MNHEY, SMNVEV (reference sequence). The CDR3 bases are TGTGCCAGCAGTTACCTTACGGGACTAGCGGAGAGCTCTGGGGCCAACGTCCTGACTTTC. Translating gives CASSYLTGLAESSGANVLTF.

The gene calls are TRBV27 and TRBJ2-7; 9 bases line up with TRBD2. This CDR3 has 16 amino acids. Germline V gene data show CDR1 as MNHEY and CDR2 as SMNVEV (reference sequence). The J segment lost 0 bases and the V segment lost 3 bases, leaving 6 bases of the junction unmatched. In nucleotides, the CDR3 is TGTGCCAGCAGTTTTAGCGGGAGTGTCCCCTCCTACGAGCAGTACTTC. This sequence encodes CASSFSGSVPSYEQYF.

This sequence joins TRBV18 and TRBJ1-2; 7 bases are a match to TRBD1. V trimming: 3 bases; J trimming: 2 bases; junction bases outside the gene matches: 3. The germline V gene encodes CDR1 KGHSH and CDR2 LQKENI. The CDR3 contains 14 residues. CDR3 bases: TGTGCCAGCTCACCGTCGGGACAGAACTATGGCTACACCTTC. Its translation: CASSPSGQNYGYTF.

The chain has TRBV6-2 or TRBV6-3 and TRBJ2-3, with D possibly TRBD2 on 5 matching bases. Germline V gene lookup returns CDR1 MNHEY and CDR2 SVGEGT. The CDR3 has 13 amino acids. V was trimmed by 5 bases and J by 3 bases, leaving 9 bases between them. CDR3 in DNA: TGTGCCAGCAGTGGTCGGGGAACAGATACGCAGTATTTT. Its translation is CASSGRGTDTQYF.

The chain employs TRBV10-3 and TRBJ2-2, with 12 nucleotides matching TRBD2. The germline CDR1 and CDR2 sequences are ENHRY and SYGVKD. This CDR3 has 17 amino acids. With 7 bases clipped from V and 0 bases from J, the junction kept 6 bases outside the gene matches. The CDR3 coding sequence is TGTGCCATCACCGGACTAGCGGGGAGCGCGAACACCGGGGAGCTGTTTTTT. Encoded protein: CAITGLAGSANTGELFF.

V and J are TRBV9 and TRBJ2-3, with 7 bases that match TRBD2. Germline V CDR1 and CDR2: SGDLS, YYNGEE. The CDR3 covers 18 residues. V trimming: 0 bases; J trimming: 0 bases; junction bases outside the gene matches: 10. The CDR3 DNA follows: TGTGCCAGCAGCGTAGCTCTGACTAGCCTGATAAGCACAGATACGCAGTATTTT. It specifies CASSVALTSLISTDTQYF. Based on the CDR3 plus reference TRBV9 and TRBJ2-3, the full variable domain is DSGVTQTPKHLITATGQRVTLRCSPRSGDLSVYWYQQSLDQGLQFLIQYYNGEERAKGNILERFSAQQFPDLHSELNLSSLELGDSALYFCASSVALTSLISTDTQYFGPGTRLTVL.

This chain uses TRBV7-2 with TRBJ1-1; TRBD1 aligns across 7 bases. Losses at the gene ends were 2 bases for V and 7 bases for J; bases not matched to a gene: 4. This CDR3 is 13 amino acids long. Germline CDR1 reads SGHTA; CDR2 reads FQGNSA. In nucleotides, the CDR3 is TGTGCCAGCAGCTTAACAGGGGTTAGTGAAGCTTTCTTT. It codes for CASSLTGVSEAFF.

The chain has TRBV7-2 and TRBJ2-7, with D perhaps TRBD1 (6 bases). The CDR3 runs to 15 residues. Trimming took 0 bases from V and 3 from J, leaving 12 bases between them. CDR1 is SGHTA, CDR2 FQGNSA, per germline. The chain's CDR3 is CASSLARQVVYEQYF. DNA for the CDR3: TGTGCCAGCAGCTTAGCGAGACAGGTAGTCTACGAGCAGTACTTC.

The chain combines TRBV5-4 with TRBJ1-6; the D is unclear. The CDR3 spans 13 residues. Trimming shortened V by 3 bases and J by 9 bases, and 10 bases separated the two germline ends. Germline assignment: CDR1 SGHNT and CDR2 YYREEE (reference sequence). CDR3 amino acids: CASSSSQVSPLHF. The CDR3 DNA reads as TGTGCCAGCAGCTCCTCTCAGGTTTCACCCCTCCACTTT.

With regard to this clone: One end of the junction fails to match germline, which may point to a read error. V is TRBV9 and J is TRBJ1-3; TRBD1 might be the D (5 bases). The length of the CDR3 is 13 residues. Germline CDR1 is SGDLS and CDR2 is YYNGEE. The CDR3 DNA sequence: TGTGCCAGCAGCTCAGGGACTGGGAACACCATATATTTT. This sequence encodes CASSSGTGNTIYF.